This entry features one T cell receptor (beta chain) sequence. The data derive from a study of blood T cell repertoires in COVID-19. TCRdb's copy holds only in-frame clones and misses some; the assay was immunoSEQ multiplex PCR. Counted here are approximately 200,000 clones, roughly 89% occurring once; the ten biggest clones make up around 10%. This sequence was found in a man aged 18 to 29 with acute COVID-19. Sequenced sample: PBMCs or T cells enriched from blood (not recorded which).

The DNA of the CDR3 is TGTGCCAGCAGCAAAAAGACCTCCGGGCAGGGCTTCACTGAAGCTTTCTTT. This gives the protein CASSKKTSGQGFTEAFF. The J gene is TRBJ1-1, the V gene TRBV21-1; the table's D call TRBD1 went unverified against the DNA. TRBV21-1 is marked as a pseudogene. CDR3 size: 17 residues.